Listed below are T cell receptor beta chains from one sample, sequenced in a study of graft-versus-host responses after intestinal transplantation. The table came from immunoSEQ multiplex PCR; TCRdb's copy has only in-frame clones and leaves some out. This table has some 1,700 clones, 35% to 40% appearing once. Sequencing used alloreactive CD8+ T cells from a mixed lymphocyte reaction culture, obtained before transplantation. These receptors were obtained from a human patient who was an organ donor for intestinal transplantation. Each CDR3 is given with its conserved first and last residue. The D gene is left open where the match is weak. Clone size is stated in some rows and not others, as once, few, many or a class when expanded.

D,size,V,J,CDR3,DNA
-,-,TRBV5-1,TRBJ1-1,CASSLSRATEAFF,TGCGCCAGCAGCTTGTCCAGGGCCACTGAAGCTTTCTTT
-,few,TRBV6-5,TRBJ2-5,CASSYSTAGRETQYF,TGTGCCAGCAGTTACAGTACGGCGGGGAGGGAGACCCAGTACTTC
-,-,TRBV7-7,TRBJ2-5,CASSSLGPSRGDGQETQYF,TGTGCTAGCAGCTCACTGGGCCCCTCCAGGGGAGATGGGCAAGAGACCCAGTACTTC
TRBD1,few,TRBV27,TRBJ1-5,CASSLTGLSGNQPQHF,TGTGCCAGCAGTTTGACAGGGCTGAGTGGAAATCAGCCCCAGCATTTT
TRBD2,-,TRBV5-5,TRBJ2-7,CASSPGPGGSPEYYEQYF,TGTGCCAGCAGCCCAGGCCCGGGGGGTAGCCCAGAATACTACGAGCAGTACTTC
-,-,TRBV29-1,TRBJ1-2,CSVDWGIYGYTF,TGCAGCGTTGATTGGGGTATCTATGGCTACACCTTC
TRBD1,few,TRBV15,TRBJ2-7,CATSRGRQGKAYEQYF,TGTGCCACCAGCAGAGGCCGACAGGGAAAAGCCTACGAGCAGTACTTC
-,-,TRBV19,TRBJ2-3,CASSIGGTSTDTQYF,TGTGCCAGTAGTATAGGAGGGACTAGCACAGATACGCAGTATTTT
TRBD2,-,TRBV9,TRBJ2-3,CASSVASGASTDTQYF,TGTGCCAGCAGCGTCGCAAGCGGGGCTAGCACAGATACGCAGTATTTT
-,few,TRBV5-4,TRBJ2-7,CASSLGTNSYEQYF,TGTGCCAGCAGCTTGGGGACAAACTCCTACGAGCAGTACTTC
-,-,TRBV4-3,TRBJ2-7,CASSQDRGPYEQYF,TGCGCCAGCAGCCAAGACAGGGGTCCCTACGAGCAGTACTTC
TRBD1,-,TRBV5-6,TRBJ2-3,CASSPGTGGTDTQYF,TGTGCCAGCAGCCCCGGGACAGGGGGCACAGATACGCAGTATTTT
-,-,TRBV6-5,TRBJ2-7,CASSESPSYEQYF,TGTGCCAGCAGTGAATCACCGTCCTACGAGCAGTACTTC
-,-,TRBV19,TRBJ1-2,CASSRSIPYGYTF,TGTGCCAGTAGTAGATCCATCCCCTATGGCTACACCTTC
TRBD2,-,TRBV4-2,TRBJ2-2,CASSHYGGALLGELFF,TGTGCCAGCAGCCATTACGGGGGGGCCTTATTAGGGGAGCTGTTTTTT
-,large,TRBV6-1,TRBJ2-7,CASSEARRGLSYEQYF,TGTGCCAGCAGTGAAGCGCGGCGGGGTCTCTCCTACGAGCAGTACTTC
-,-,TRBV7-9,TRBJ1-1,CASSLSDVNTEAFF,TGTGCCAGCAGCTTATCAGATGTGAACACTGAAGCTTTCTTT
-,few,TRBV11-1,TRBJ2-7,CASSSRDTTPHPLVDEQYF,TGTGCCAGCAGCTCCCGGGACACGACGCCGCACCCGTTGGTCGACGAGCAGTACTTC
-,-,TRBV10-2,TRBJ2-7,CASRASEYYEQYF,TGCGCCAGCAGGGCTAGCGAGTACTACGAGCAGTACTTC
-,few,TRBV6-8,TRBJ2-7,CASSHFGTRAYEQYF,TGTGCCAGCAGTCACTTTGGGACCCGGGCCTACGAGCAGTACTTC
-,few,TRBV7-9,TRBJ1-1,CASSLDGRAEAFF,TGTGCCAGCAGCTTAGACGGTAGGGCTGAAGCTTTCTTT
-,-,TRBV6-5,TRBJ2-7,CASSHFGTRAYEQYF,TGTGCCAGCAGTCACTTTGGGACCCGGGCCTACGAGCAGTACTTC
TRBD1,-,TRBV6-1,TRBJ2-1,CASSVWTGGNEQFF,TGTGCCAGCAGTGTCTGGACAGGGGGCAATGAGCAGTTCTTC
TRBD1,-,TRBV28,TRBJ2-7,CASSLSGGEQYF,TGTGCCAGCAGTTTATCAGGGGGCGAGCAGTACTTC
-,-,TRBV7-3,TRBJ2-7,CASSSRDTTPHPLVDEQYF,TGTGCCAGCAGCTCCCGGGACACGACGCCGCACCCGTTGGTCGACGAGCAGTACTTC
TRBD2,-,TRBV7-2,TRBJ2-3,CASSSPTSGGPGSTQYF,TGTGCCAGCAGCTCCCCGACTAGCGGGGGGCCCGGAAGTACGCAGTATTTT
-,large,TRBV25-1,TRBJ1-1,CASSEWDANTEAFF,TGTGCCAGCAGTGAATGGGACGCGAACACTGAAGCTTTCTTT
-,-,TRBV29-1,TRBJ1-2,CSVEEGYYGYTF,TGCAGCGTTGAAGAGGGGTACTATGGCTACACCTTC
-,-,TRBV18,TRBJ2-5,CASSPLGGFGETQYF,TGTGCCAGCTCACCACTAGGCGGTTTCGGAGAGACCCAGTACTTC
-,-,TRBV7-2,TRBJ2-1,CASSFRGTGVGDNEQFF,TGTGCCAGCAGCTTCCGGGGGACCGGGGTTGGAGACAATGAGCAGTTCTTC
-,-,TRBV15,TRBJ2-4,CATSRDQEGSDNSIQYF,TGTGCCACCAGCAGAGATCAAGAAGGGTCGGACAACTCCATTCAGTACTTC
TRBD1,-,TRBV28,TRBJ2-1,CAIEPQGEVGNEQFF,TGTGCCATTGAACCCCAGGGGGAAGTTGGAAATGAGCAGTTCTTC
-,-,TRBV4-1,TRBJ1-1,CASSQGVNTEAFF,TGCGCCAGCAGCCAAGGGGTCAACACTGAAGCTTTCTTT
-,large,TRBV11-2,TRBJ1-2,CASSLQPFGYTF,TGTGCCAGCAGCTTACAACCTTTCGGCTACACCTTC
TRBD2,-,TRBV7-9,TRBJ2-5,CASSDKAGALQETQYF,TGTGCCAGCAGCGATAAAGCGGGAGCGTTACAAGAGACCCAGTACTTC
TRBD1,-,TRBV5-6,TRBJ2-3,CASSFGTGGSADTQYF,TGTGCCAGCAGCTTCGGAACAGGGGGTAGCGCAGATACGCAGTATTTT
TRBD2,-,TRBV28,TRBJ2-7,CASSSLAGGPSYEQYF,TGTGCCAGCAGTTCTCTGGCGGGGGGTCCCTCCTACGAGCAGTACTTC
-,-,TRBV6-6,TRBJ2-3,CASSLRPGQSSTGQYF,TGTGCCAGCAGTTTAAGGCCGGGACAATCCTCTACAGGGCAGTATTTT
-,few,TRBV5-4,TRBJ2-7,CASSLVGSYEQYF,TGTGCCAGCAGCTTGGTAGGGAGCTACGAGCAGTACTTC
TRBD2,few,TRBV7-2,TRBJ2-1,CASSPGLAREQFF,TGTGCCAGCAGCCCAGGACTAGCTCGAGAGCAGTTCTTC
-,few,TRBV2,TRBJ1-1,CASSGGLPGTEAFF,TGTGCCAGCAGTGGTGGACTCCCGGGCACTGAAGCTTTCTTT
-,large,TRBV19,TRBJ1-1,CASRAANTEAFF,TGTGCCAGTAGAGCCGCTAACACTGAAGCTTTCTTT
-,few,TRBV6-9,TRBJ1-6,CASSEGRANSPLHF,TGTGCCAGCAGTGAGGGCAGGGCCAATTCACCCCTCCACTTT
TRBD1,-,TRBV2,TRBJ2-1,CASRAGTGVGNEQFF,TGTGCCAGCAGGGCCGGGACAGGGGTCGGGAATGAGCAGTTCTTC
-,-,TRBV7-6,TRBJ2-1,CASRPASNEQFF,TGTGCCAGCAGACCGGCCAGCAATGAGCAGTTCTTC
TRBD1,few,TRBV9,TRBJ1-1,CASSVVGQGDTEAFF,TGTGCCAGCAGCGTAGTCGGGCAGGGGGACACTGAAGCTTTCTTT
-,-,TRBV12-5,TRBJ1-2,CASGLDNYGYTF,TGTGCTAGTGGTTTGGACAACTATGGCTACACCTTC